The 3 T cell receptor beta chains below were found in one sample sequenced in a study of blood T cell repertoires in COVID-19. The method was immunoSEQ multiplex PCR; TCRdb's version includes in-frame clones alone and lacks a portion of them. The data show 200,000 to 250,000 clones, with 80% to 90% seen just once and approximately 2.6% held by the top ten. Input material: peripheral blood. The receptors were sampled from a man under 40 with COVID-19, enrolled during active disease.

The chain links TRBV19 to TRBJ1-2, with 7 bases fitting TRBD1. V shed 11 bases and J 7 bases; nucleotides not matched to a gene: 16. The CDR3 spans 14 residues. Germline values: CDR1 LNHDA, CDR2 SQIVND (reference sequence). CDR3 loop: CACSEGAEFFGYTF. DNA of the CDR3: TGTGCCTGTTCAGAGGGGGCAGAATTTTTTGGCTACACCTTC. Together with reference TRBV19 and TRBJ1-2, the CDR3 gives the full variable domain: DGGITQSPKYLFRKEGQNVTLSCEQNLNHDAMYWYRQDPGQGLRLIYYSQIVNDFQKGDIAEGYSVSREKKESFPLTVTSAQKNPTAFYLCACSEGAEFFGYTFGSGTRLTVV.

This chain uses TRBV2 with TRBJ1-5; D not resolved. CDR1 is SNHLY, CDR2 FYNNEI, per germline. This CDR3 has 14 amino acids. V shed 6 bases and J shed 11 bases, with 20 bases lying between them. The CDR3 sequence is CASSPTGREAAQHF. CDR3 sequence (DNA): TGTGCCAGCAGCCCGACTGGCCGGGAGGCGGCCCAGCATTTT.

This chain uses TRBV6-5 with TRBJ1-3, with TRBD1 matching 7 bases. V was pared by 5 bases and J by 7 bases, with 11 bases of the junction left unmatched. The CDR3 loop spans 15 amino acids. CDR1 is MNHEY and CDR2 is SVGAGI in the germline V gene. The CDR3 region is CASSPLTGRWNTIYF. The CDR3 nucleotides are TGTGCCAGCAGTCCCTTGACAGGGAGGTGGAACACCATATATTTT.